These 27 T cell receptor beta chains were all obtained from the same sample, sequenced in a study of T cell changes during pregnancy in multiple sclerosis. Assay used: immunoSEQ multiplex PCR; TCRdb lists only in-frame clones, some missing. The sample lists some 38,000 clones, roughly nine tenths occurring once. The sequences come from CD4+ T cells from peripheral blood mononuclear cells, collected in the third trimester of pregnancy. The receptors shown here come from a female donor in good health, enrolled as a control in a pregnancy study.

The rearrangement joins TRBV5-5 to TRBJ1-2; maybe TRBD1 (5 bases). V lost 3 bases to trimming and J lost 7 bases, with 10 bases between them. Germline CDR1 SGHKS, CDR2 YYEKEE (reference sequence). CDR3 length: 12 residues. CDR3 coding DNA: TGTGCCAGCAGCTCCGGGGGAGGTGGCTACACCTTC. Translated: CASSSGGGGYTF.

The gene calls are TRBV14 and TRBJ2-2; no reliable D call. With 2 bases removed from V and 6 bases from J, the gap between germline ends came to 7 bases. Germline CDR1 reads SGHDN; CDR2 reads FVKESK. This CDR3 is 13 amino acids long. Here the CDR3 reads CASSQSSSGELFF. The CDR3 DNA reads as TGTGCCAGCAGCCAAAGTAGTTCCGGGGAGCTGTTTTTT.

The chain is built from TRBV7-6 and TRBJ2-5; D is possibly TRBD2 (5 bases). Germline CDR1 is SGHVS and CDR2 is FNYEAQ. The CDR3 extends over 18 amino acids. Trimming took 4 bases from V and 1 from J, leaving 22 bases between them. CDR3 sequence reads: CASSSRIGGRHVQETQYF. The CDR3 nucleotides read TGTGCCAGCAGCTCCCGAATTGGAGGACGCCACGTCCAAGAGACCCAGTACTTC.

This CDR3 reads CASSLAEQLNSPLHF. For the CDR3, the DNA is TGCGCCAGCAGCTTGGCCGAACAGCTGAATTCACCCCTCCACTTT. The chain employs TRBV5-1 and TRBJ1-6; D gene unclear. The germline CDR1 and CDR2 sequences are SGHRS and YFSETQ. V was pared by 0 bases and J by 7 bases, with 11 bases between. The CDR3 length is 15 residues.

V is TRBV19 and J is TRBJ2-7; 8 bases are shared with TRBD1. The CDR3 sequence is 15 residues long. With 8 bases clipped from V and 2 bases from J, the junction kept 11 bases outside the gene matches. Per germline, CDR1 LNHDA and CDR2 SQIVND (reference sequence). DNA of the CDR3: TGTGCCAGTGGGAACCAGGGACAGGCTACCTACGAGCAGTACTTC. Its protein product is CASGNQGQATYEQYF. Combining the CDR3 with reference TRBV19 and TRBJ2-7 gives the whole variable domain DGGITQSPKYLFRKEGQNVTLSCEQNLNHDAMYWYRQDPGQGLRLIYYSQIVNDFQKGDIAEGYSVSREKKESFPLTVTSAQKNPTAFYLCASGNQGQATYEQYFGPGTRLTVT.

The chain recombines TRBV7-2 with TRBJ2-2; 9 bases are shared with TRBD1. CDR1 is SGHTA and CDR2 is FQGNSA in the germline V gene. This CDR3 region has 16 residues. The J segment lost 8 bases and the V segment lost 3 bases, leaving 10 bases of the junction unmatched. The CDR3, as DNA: TGTGCCAGCAGCTTTTCTCAAAACAGGGGGCGAGGGGAGCTGTTTTTT. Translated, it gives CASSFSQNRGRGELFF.

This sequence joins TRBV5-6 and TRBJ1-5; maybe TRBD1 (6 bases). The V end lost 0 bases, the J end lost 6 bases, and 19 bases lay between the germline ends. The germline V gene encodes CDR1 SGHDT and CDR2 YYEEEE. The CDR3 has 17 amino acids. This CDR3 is CASSLAVGGQVLQPQHF. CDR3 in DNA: TGTGCCAGCAGCTTGGCGGTCGGGGGGCAGGTGCTTCAGCCCCAGCATTTT.

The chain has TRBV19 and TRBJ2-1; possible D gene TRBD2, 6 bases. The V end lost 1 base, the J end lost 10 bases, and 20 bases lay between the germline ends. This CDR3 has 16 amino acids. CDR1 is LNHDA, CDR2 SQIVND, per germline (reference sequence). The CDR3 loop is CASSIGGAGLGTEQFF. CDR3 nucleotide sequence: TGTGCCAGTAGTATAGGCGGGGCCGGCCTGGGGACCGAGCAGTTCTTC.

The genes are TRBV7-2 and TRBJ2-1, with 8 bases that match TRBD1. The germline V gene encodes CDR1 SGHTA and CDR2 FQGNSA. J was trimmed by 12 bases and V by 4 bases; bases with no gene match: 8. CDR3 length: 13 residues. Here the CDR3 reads CASSSNTGTGQFF. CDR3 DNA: TGTGCCAGCAGCTCAAATACCGGGACAGGGCAGTTCTTC.

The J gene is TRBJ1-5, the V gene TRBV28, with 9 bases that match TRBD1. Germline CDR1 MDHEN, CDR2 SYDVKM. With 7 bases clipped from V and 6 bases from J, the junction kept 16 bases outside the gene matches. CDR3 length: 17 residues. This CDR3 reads CASTPAGLGTGFQPQHF. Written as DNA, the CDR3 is TGTGCCAGCACTCCTGCAGGTCTCGGGACAGGGTTTCAGCCCCAGCATTTT.

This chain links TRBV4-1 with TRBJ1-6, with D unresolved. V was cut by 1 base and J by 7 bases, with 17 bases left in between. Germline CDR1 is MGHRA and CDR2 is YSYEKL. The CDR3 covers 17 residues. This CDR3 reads CASSQGEAARRNSPLHF. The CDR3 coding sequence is TGCGCCAGCAGCCAAGGGGAAGCGGCCAGGAGAAATTCACCCCTCCACTTT.

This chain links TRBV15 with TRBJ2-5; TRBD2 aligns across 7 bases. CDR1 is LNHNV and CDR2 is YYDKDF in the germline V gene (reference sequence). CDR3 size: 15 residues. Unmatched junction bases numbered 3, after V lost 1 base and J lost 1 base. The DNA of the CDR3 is TGTGCCACCAGCAGAGGGGGGGAGGGCCAAGAGACCCAGTACTTC. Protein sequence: CATSRGGEGQETQYF.

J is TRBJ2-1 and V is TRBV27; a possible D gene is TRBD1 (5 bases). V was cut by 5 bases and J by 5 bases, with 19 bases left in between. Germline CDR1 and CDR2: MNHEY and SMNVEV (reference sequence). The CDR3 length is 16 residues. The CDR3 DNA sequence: TGTGCCAGCAGTCCGAGATCAGGGTGGGTTAACAATGAGCAGTTCTTC. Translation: CASSPRSGWVNNEQFF.

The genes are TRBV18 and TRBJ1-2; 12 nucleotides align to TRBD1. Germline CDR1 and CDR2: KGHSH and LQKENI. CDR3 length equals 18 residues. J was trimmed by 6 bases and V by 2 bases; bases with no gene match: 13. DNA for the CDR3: TGTGCCAGCTCACCATTTTCCTCGCCGGGACAGGGGGCTGATGGCTACACCTTC. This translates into CASSPFSSPGQGADGYTF.

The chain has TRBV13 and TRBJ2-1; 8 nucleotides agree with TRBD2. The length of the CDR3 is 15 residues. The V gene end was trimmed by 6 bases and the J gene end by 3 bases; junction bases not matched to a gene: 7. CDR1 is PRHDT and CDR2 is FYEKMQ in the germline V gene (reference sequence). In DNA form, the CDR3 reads TGTGCCAGCAGACCAAGCGGGGGCCTCTACAATGAGCAGTTCTTC. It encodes CASRPSGGLYNEQFF.

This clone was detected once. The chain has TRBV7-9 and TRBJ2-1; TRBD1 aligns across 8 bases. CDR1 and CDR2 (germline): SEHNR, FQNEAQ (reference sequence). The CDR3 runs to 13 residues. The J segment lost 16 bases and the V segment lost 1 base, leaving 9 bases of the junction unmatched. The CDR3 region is CASSLDGGTGRFF. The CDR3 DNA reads TGTGCCAGCAGCTTAGATGGGGGGACAGGTAGATTCTTC. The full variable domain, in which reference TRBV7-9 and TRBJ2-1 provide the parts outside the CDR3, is DTGVSQNPRHKITKRGQNVTFRCDPISEHNRLYWYRQTLGQGPEFLTYFQNEAQLEKSRLLSDRFSAERPKGSFSTLEIQRTEQGDSAMYLCASSLDGGTGRFFGPGTRLTVL.

DNA for the CDR3: TGTGCCAGCAGCCTCCGGGACAGAACACTACTCTCTGGAAACACCATATATTTT. Translation gives CASSLRDRTLLSGNTIYF. The chain carries TRBV14 and TRBJ1-3, with 7 bases fitting TRBD1. This CDR3 contains 18 residues. Germline V gives CDR1 SGHDN, CDR2 FVKESK. V shed 4 bases, J shed 0 bases, and the junction held 12 bases outside the gene matches.

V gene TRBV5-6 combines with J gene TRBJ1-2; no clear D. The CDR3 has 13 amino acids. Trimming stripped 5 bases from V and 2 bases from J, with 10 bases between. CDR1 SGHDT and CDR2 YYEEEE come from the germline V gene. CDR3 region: CASRSTLNYGYTF. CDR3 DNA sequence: TGTGCCAGCAGGTCGACTCTAAACTATGGCTACACCTTC.

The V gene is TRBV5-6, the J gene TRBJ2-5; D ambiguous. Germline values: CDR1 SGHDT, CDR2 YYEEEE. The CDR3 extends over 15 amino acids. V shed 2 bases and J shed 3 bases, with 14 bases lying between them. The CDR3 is CASSFFKARKETQYF. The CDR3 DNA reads TGTGCCAGCAGCTTTTTTAAAGCCCGTAAAGAGACCCAGTACTTC.

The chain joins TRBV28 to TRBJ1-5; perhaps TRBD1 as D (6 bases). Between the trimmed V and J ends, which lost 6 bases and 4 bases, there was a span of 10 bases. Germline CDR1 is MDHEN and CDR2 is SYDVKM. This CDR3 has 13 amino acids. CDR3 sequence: CASSQGQNQPQHF. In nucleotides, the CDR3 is TGTGCCAGCAGCCAGGGGCAGAATCAGCCCCAGCATTTT. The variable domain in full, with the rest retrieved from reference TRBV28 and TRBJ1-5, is DVKVTQSSRYLVKRTGEKVFLECVQDMDHENMFWYRQDPGLGLRLIYFSYDVKMKEKGDIPEGYSVSREKKERFSLILESASTNQTSMYLCASSQGQNQPQHFGDGTRLSIL.

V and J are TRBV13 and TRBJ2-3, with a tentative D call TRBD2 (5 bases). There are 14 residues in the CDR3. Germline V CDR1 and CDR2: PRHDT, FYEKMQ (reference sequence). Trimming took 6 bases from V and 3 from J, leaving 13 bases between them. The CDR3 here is CASSPGLETDTQYF. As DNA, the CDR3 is TGTGCCAGCAGTCCCGGACTGGAGACAGATACGCAGTATTTT.

CDR3 coding DNA: TGTGCCAGCAGCTGGGGACTGTGGAGCAATCAGCCCCAGCATTTT. Translating gives CASSWGLWSNQPQHF. V and J are TRBV6-1 and TRBJ1-5, with D possibly TRBD1 on 5 matching bases. Germline loops: CDR1 MNHNS, CDR2 SASEGT. Trimming left V 6 bases short and J 1 base short, with 13 bases between. This CDR3 spans 15 amino acids.

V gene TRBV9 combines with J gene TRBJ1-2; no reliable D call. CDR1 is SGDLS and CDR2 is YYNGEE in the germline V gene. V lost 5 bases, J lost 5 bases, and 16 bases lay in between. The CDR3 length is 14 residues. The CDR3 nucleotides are TGTGCCAGCAGGAGTGAGAGGTCACGGTATGGCTACACCTTC. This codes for CASRSERSRYGYTF.

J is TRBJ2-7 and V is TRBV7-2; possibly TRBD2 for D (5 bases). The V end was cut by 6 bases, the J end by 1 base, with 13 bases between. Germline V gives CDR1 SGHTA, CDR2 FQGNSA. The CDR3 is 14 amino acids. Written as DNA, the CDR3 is TGTGCCAGCAGTTCTTATCTAGCTTCCTACGAGCAGTACTTC. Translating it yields CASSSYLASYEQYF.

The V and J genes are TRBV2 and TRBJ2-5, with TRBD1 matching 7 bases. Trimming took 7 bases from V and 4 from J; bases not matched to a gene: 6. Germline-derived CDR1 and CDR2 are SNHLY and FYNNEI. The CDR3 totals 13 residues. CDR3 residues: CASIRDSPETQYF. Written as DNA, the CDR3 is TGTGCCAGCATTAGGGACAGCCCAGAGACCCAGTACTTC.

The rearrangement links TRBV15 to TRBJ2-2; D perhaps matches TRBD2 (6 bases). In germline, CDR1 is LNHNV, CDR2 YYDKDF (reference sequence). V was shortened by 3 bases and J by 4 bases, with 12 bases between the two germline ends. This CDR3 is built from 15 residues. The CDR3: CATSSWDSFTGELFF. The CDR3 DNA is TGTGCCACCAGCAGTTGGGACTCATTCACCGGGGAGCTGTTTTTT.

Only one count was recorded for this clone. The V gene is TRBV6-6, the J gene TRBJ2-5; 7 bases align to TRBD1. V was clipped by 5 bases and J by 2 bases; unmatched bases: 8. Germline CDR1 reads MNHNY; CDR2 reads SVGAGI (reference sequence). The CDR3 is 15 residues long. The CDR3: CASSGRQGVQETQYF. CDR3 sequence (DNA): TGTGCCAGCAGTGGGCGACAGGGAGTTCAAGAGACCCAGTACTTC.